This T cell receptor beta chain stems from a study of tumor-infiltrating lymphocytes in oesophageal squamous cell carcinoma. This CDR3 is built from 14 residues. Germline CDR1 reads SGHTA; CDR2 reads FQGNSA. A single record per CDR3 protein comes from TCRdb applying MiXCR to the PCR reads. The sample holds 15,000 to 20,000 distinct CDR3 sequences, 44% seen once. Comments on this clonotype: Germline is not matched at one junction end, which may reflect a read error.

This chain joins TRBV7-2 and TRBJ2-4; no reliable D call. The TCR originated in a female donor with esophageal squamous cell carcinoma. The sample was blood. DNA of the CDR3: TGTGCCAGCAAAGTCTCGGATTATAATTCACCCCTCCACTTC. Translated: CASKVSDYNSPLHF.